Below are 29 T cell receptor beta chains sequenced from a single sample in a study of human T cells and chemical hapten exposure. TCRdb reanalysed the RACE reads using MiXCR and keeps one entry per CDR3 protein. The data show 90,000 to 120,000 distinct CDR3 sequences, around 10% seen once. Noted time point: patch test 1, 2 weeks after DPC sensitization. Treatment: therapeutic diphenylcyclopropenone sensitization with weekly scalp DPC. Sequencing was performed on whole blood, taken in connection with sensitization to the hapten diphenylcyclopropenone (DPC). Every receptor here comes from a woman between 40 and 55 years old with alopecia areata. Some clones in this sample may be carry-over from other donors' samples.

The genes are TRBV9 and TRBJ2-7; D is possibly TRBD1 or TRBD2 (5 bases each). CDR1 SGDLS and CDR2 YYNGEE come from the germline V gene. V shed 4 bases and J shed 2 bases, with 16 bases lying between them. The CDR3 is 15 residues long. The DNA of the CDR3 is TGTGCCAGCAGCCCGTCGAGGGGACGGACCTACGAGCAGTACTTC. This gives the protein CASSPSRGRTYEQYF.

The chain uses TRBV29-1 and TRBJ1-1; tentative D call: TRBD1 (5 bases). Trimming left V 7 bases short and J 0 bases short, with 12 bases between. From germline, CDR1 is SQVTM and CDR2 ANQGSEA. The CDR3 is made up of 13 amino acids. The chain's CDR3 is CSAWDLLNTEAFF. DNA of the CDR3: TGCAGCGCCTGGGACCTCTTGAACACTGAAGCTTTCTTT.

The chain links TRBV19 to TRBJ1-2; maybe TRBD1 (5 bases). This CDR3 region has 15 residues. Trimming stripped 5 bases from V and 1 base from J, with 14 bases between. CDR1 is LNHDA and CDR2 is SQIVND in the germline V gene (reference sequence). The CDR3 is CASSSQGLNNYGYTF. The CDR3 bases are TGTGCCAGTAGTTCGCAGGGTCTAAATAACTATGGCTACACCTTC.

The chain couples TRBV6-1 to TRBJ2-3; 7 bases fit TRBD2. The CDR3 is made up of 16 amino acids. Germline V gene data show CDR1 as MNHNS and CDR2 as SASEGT. The V segment lost 5 bases and the J segment 1 base; nucleotides outside the gene matches: 9. In DNA form, the CDR3 reads TGTGCCAGCAGTTCCCGGACTAGGAACGGCACAGATACGCAGTATTTT. It encodes CASSSRTRNGTDTQYF.

The V and J genes are TRBV7-9 and TRBJ1-2, with 9 bases aligning to TRBD1. Germline assignment: CDR1 SEHNR and CDR2 FQNEAQ (reference sequence). The CDR3 spans 15 residues. V trimming: 5 bases; J trimming: 4 bases; junction bases outside the gene matches: 8. CDR3 sequence reads: CASSPNRGLGYGYTF. CDR3 nucleotides: TGTGCCAGCAGCCCAAACAGGGGGCTGGGCTATGGCTACACCTTC.

A few counts support this clonotype. The chain links TRBV20-1 to TRBJ1-2, with D possibly being TRBD1 (6 bases). The germline CDR1 and CDR2 sequences are DFQATT and SNEGSKA (reference sequence). V was pared by 1 base and J by 1 base, with 19 bases between. The CDR3 spans 17 residues. The CDR3 coding sequence is TGCAGTGCTAGAGGGATGGGTGCGGGGGGCCGTAACTATGGCTACACCTTC. It encodes CSARGMGAGGRNYGYTF.

This clonotype has just a few counts. The chain couples TRBV12-3 or TRBV12-4 to TRBJ2-7; 9 bases agree with TRBD1. The V gene end was trimmed by 4 bases and the J gene end by 6 bases; junction bases not matched to a gene: 13. The CDR3 is made up of 16 amino acids. CDR3 coding DNA: TGTGCCAGCAGTTCCCCCGGGACAGGGCTAGGGGGCGAGCAGTACTTC. Amino acids: CASSSPGTGLGGEQYF.

This clonotype was seen a few times. The chain links TRBV1 to TRBJ2-2; the D call in the table, TRBD2, was not verified against the DNA. TRBV1 is a pseudogene segment. CDR3 length: 19 residues. The CDR3 sequence is CTSSQVNSGREILTGELFF. CDR3 DNA sequence: TGCACCAGCAGCCAAGTGAATTCGGGGCGGGAGATTCTCACCGGGGAGCTGTTTTTT.

Ten or more counts support this clonotype. The chain uses TRBV7-9 and TRBJ1-1; 7 bases are a match to TRBD1. CDR1 is SEHNR, CDR2 FQNEAQ, per germline (reference sequence). This CDR3 region has 13 residues. With 5 bases clipped from V and 6 bases from J, the junction kept 6 bases outside the gene matches. The chain's CDR3 is CASSPDRDPEAFF. CDR3 bases: TGTGCCAGCAGCCCAGACAGGGATCCTGAAGCTTTCTTT.

This clonotype has just a few counts. The chain combines TRBV20-1 with TRBJ1-5, with 7 bases fitting TRBD1. Germline V CDR1 and CDR2: DFQATT, SNEGSKA (reference sequence). Trimming at V came to 2 bases and at J to 2 bases, leaving 6 bases not matched to a gene. The CDR3 runs to 15 residues. The CDR3 spells CSARRQGVGNQPQHF. The CDR3 DNA is TGCAGTGCTAGACGACAGGGCGTGGGCAATCAGCCCCAGCATTTT.

This clonotype was seen many times. A read error may produce the germline difference seen at one junction end. The chain joins TRBV14 to TRBJ2-7; D unresolved. Germline-derived CDR1 and CDR2 are SGHDN and FVKESK. CDR3 length equals 12 residues. CDR3 amino acids: CATSPQGYEQYF. CDR3 DNA sequence: TGTGCCACCAGCCCCCAAGGATACGAGCAGTACTTC.

This clonotype was observed a handful of times. This rearrangement joins TRBV5-1 to TRBJ1-1; possible D gene TRBD1, 5 bases. CDR1 and CDR2 from the germline V gene are SGHRS and YFSETQ. This CDR3 is 13 amino acids long. V dropped 7 bases and J dropped 1 base, with 11 bases sitting between them. In DNA, the CDR3 is TGCGCCAGCTCATGGGGGACGAACACTGAAGCTTTCTTT. This codes for CASSWGTNTEAFF. Based on the CDR3 plus reference TRBV5-1 and TRBJ1-1, the full variable domain is KAGVTQTPRYLIKTRGQQVTLSCSPISGHRSVSWYQQTPGQGLQFLFEYFSETQRNKGNFPGRFSGRQFSNSRSEMNVSTLELGDSALYLCASSWGTNTEAFFGQGTRLTVV.

In its sample, this clonotype was seen many times. The chain joins TRBV20-1 to TRBJ1-1; D may be TRBD1 (5 bases). There are 13 residues in the CDR3. The germline V gene encodes CDR1 DFQATT and CDR2 SNEGSKA (reference sequence). Trimming shortened V by 3 bases and J by 5 bases, and 13 bases separated the two germline ends. Here the CDR3 reads CSARSRDVTEAFF. In DNA, the CDR3 is TGCAGTGCTAGGAGCAGGGACGTTACTGAAGCTTTCTTT.

The rearrangement links TRBV30 to TRBJ1-2, with a tentative D call TRBD1 (5 bases). Deletions cut 4 bases from V and 1 base from J, with 7 bases between. Germline-derived CDR1 and CDR2 are GTSNPN and SVGIG (reference sequence). The CDR3 runs 12 residues. CDR3 in DNA: TGTGCCTGGACTGGGGGTAACTATGGCTACACCTTC. It is translated as CAWTGGNYGYTF.

Only a few counts were recorded for this clonotype. V usage is TRBV5-1 and J usage is TRBJ1-1, with D possibly matching TRBD1 (6 bases). CDR1 is SGHRS, CDR2 YFSETQ, per germline. V was pared by 0 bases and J by 6 bases, with 12 bases between. The length of the CDR3 is 14 residues. The CDR3 is CASSLVASGAEAFF. CDR3 DNA sequence: TGCGCCAGCAGCTTGGTCGCCTCAGGGGCTGAAGCTTTCTTT.

This chain joins TRBV5-1 and TRBJ1-1; the D gene is possibly TRBD1 (6 bases). The germline CDR1 and CDR2 sequences are SGHRS and YFSETQ. CDR3 length equals 18 residues. Trimming removed 0 bases from V and 1 base from J, with 19 bases in between. CDR3 sequence: CASSLEWGRRGRNTEAFF. In DNA form, the CDR3 reads TGCGCCAGCAGCTTGGAGTGGGGGCGCAGAGGGAGGAACACTGAAGCTTTCTTT.

The V gene is TRBV5-4, the J gene TRBJ2-1; D ambiguous. V gave up 1 base and J gave up 6 bases, with 8 bases separating them. Germline V CDR1 and CDR2: SGHNT, YYREEE (reference sequence). This CDR3 is 13 amino acids long. DNA for the CDR3: TGTGCCAGCAGCTTGTCCGGTAGCAATGAGCAGTTCTTC. Encoded protein: CASSLSGSNEQFF.

The chain has TRBV29-1 and TRBJ2-5, with 8 bases identical to TRBD2. The CDR3 is made up of 14 amino acids. Looked up from germline, CDR1 is SQVTM and CDR2 is ANQGSEA. The V segment lost 7 bases and the J segment 3 bases; nucleotides outside the gene matches: 10. The CDR3 sequence: CSGRKPGLEETQYF. CDR3 DNA: TGCAGCGGTAGAAAACCGGGACTAGAAGAGACCCAGTACTTC.

This clonotype was detected many times. This sequence joins TRBV5-4 and TRBJ2-5, with D unresolved. This CDR3 contains 13 residues. V was cut by 2 bases and J by 7 bases, with 12 bases left in between. Germline V gene sequence: CDR1 SGHNT, CDR2 YYREEE (reference sequence). CDR3 DNA sequence: TGTGCCAGCAGCTTACTGGGCTCGGGGACCCAGTACTTC. Translating gives CASSLLGSGTQYF.

This clonotype was seen repeatedly, ten times or more. The chain uses TRBV5-5 and TRBJ1-6; D ambiguous. This CDR3 has 12 residues. V lost 1 base to trimming and J lost 9 bases, with 5 bases between them. Looked up from germline, CDR1 is SGHKS and CDR2 is YYEKEE (reference sequence). The CDR3 nucleotides are TGTGCCAGCAGCTTGCGCGGTTCACCCCTCCACTTT. Its translation is CASSLRGSPLHF.

About this clonotype: Being one base from a much bigger clone, this may be a read error. This CDR3 fails to terminate in the conserved phenylalanine or tryptophan, so it likely reflects a read error. The genes are TRBV11-1 and TRBJ2-1, with 14 bases aligning to TRBD2. The V and J ends lost 3 bases and 0 bases, in that order; junction bases with no gene match: 4. CDR1 is SGHAT, CDR2 FQDESV, per germline (reference sequence). The CDR3 totals 18 residues. As DNA, the CDR3 is TGTGCCAGCAGCTTCGGGACTAGCGGGGGCGTCTCCTACAATGAGCAGTTCTCC. This sequence encodes CASSFGTSGGVSYNEQFS.

This clonotype was picked up many times. This chain connects TRBV6-5 to TRBJ1-2, with 9 bases matching TRBD1. The CDR3 runs 15 residues. Germline-derived CDR1 and CDR2 are MNHEY and SVGAGI. V was pared by 8 bases and J by 2 bases, with 9 bases of the junction left unmatched. CDR3 residues: CASGGWDRANYGYTF. CDR3 sequence (DNA): TGTGCCAGCGGTGGATGGGACAGGGCGAACTATGGCTACACCTTC.

In this sample, this clonotype turned up many times. This chain uses TRBV7-6 with TRBJ2-7, with D maybe TRBD2 (5 bases). In germline, CDR1 is SGHVS, CDR2 FNYEAQ. The length of the CDR3 is 16 residues. Trimming pared 1 base from V and 2 bases from J, leaving 15 bases between. The CDR3 here is CASSLVSGVNTYEQYF. As DNA, the CDR3 is TGTGCCAGCAGCTTAGTAAGCGGAGTCAATACCTACGAGCAGTACTTC.

Concerning this clonotype: Given a much more abundant clone one base away, this may be a read error. V is TRBV20-1 and J is TRBJ2-7, with 10 bases lining up with TRBD1. V shed 8 bases, J shed 6 bases, and the junction held 7 bases outside the gene matches. CDR1 and CDR2 (germline): DFQATT, SNEGSKA (reference sequence). The CDR3 loop spans 12 amino acids. Here the CDR3 DNA reads TGCAGTCTGACAGGGGGCGTGGGCGAGCAGTACTTC. This translates into CSLTGGVGEQYF.

This clonotype turned up a few times. The chain employs TRBV7-2 and TRBJ2-7; 7 bases align to TRBD1. Trimming took 1 base from V and 3 from J; bases not matched to a gene: 6. Germline V CDR1 and CDR2: SGHTA, FQGNSA. The CDR3 runs 15 residues. The CDR3 sequence is CASSLVGQGVYEQYF. CDR3 bases: TGTGCCAGCAGCTTAGTGGGGCAGGGGGTCTACGAGCAGTACTTC.

This clonotype was seen a few times. The chain is built from TRBV19 and TRBJ2-7; D gene unclear. There are 14 residues in the CDR3. Looked up from germline, CDR1 is LNHDA and CDR2 is SQIVND (reference sequence). The V end lost 5 bases, the J end lost 0 bases, and 11 bases lay between the germline ends. The CDR3 spells CASSLRTDSYEQYF. The CDR3, as DNA: TGTGCCAGTAGTCTCCGGACGGACTCCTACGAGCAGTACTTC.

The rearrangement links TRBV4-1 to TRBJ2-7; D unclear. CDR1 and CDR2 from the germline V gene are MGHRA and YSYEKL. CDR3 size: 14 residues. Between the trimmed V and J ends, which lost 1 base and 3 bases, there was a span of 10 bases. The CDR3 spells CASSQAVGGYEQYF. CDR3 DNA sequence: TGCGCCAGCAGCCAAGCTGTAGGCGGCTACGAGCAGTACTTC.

As concerns this clonotype: Given a much more abundant clone one base away, this may be a read error. CDR3 nucleotides: TGTGCCAGCAGCAGGGACATGGGGCAGGGCTATGGCTACACCTTC. Its protein product is CASSRDMGQGYGYTF. The chain joins TRBV7-2 to TRBJ1-2, with D tentatively TRBD1 (6 bases). The CDR3 has 15 amino acids. Germline lookup yields CDR1 SGHTA and CDR2 FQGNSA. Trimming cost V 5 bases and J 4 bases, with 17 bases left between them.

The rearrangement joins TRBV4-3 to TRBJ2-3; 14 positions agree with TRBD2. The V and J ends lost 1 base and 3 bases, in that order; junction bases with no gene match: 3. CDR3 length equals 17 residues. CDR1 is LGHNA, CDR2 YSLEER, per germline. CDR3 loop: CASSQGTSGGPTDTQYF. The CDR3, as DNA: TGCGCCAGCAGCCAAGGGACTAGCGGGGGGCCGACAGATACGCAGTATTTT.